The rows below give T cell receptor beta chains drawn from one sample of a study of radiotherapy plus CTLA-4 blockade in lung cancer. Produced via immunoSEQ multiplex PCR; TCRdb's table is partial and in-frame only. The repertoire has tens of thousands of clones, approximately 79% of them found once; the top ten carry roughly a quarter. The starting material was peripheral blood, obtained from a patient treated with radiotherapy plus ipilimumab. These receptors all come from a human donor with non-small cell lung cancer that progressed on radiotherapy plus ipilimumab. Both conserved end residues are part of each CDR3. Each record gives: clone size, J gene, D gene, V gene, CDR3 DNA, CDR3 protein. A D gene is named only where the DNA matches it firmly. Where a row states a size, it is once, few, many or the class of an expanded clone; other rows omit it.

.,TRBJ1-5,.,TRBV19,TGTGCCAGTAGGAAGGACAGAGACAATCAGCCCCAGCATTTT,CASRKDRDNQPQHF
.,TRBJ2-7,.,TRBV2,TGTGCCAGCAGTGAGCTGGAGGGTGACTTCTCCTACGAGCAGTACTTC,CASSELEGDFSYEQYF
.,TRBJ2-5,.,TRBV14,TGTGCCAGCAGCCAAGTTGATAAACGGGAGACCCAGTACTTC,CASSQVDKRETQYF
.,TRBJ2-5,TRBD1,TRBV7-6,TGTGCCAGCAGTATCTCGGGACAGAAAGAGACCCAGTACTTC,CASSISGQKETQYF
.,TRBJ2-7,.,TRBV18,TGTGCCAGCTCACCAGGGGGGACCTACGAGCAGTACTTC,CASSPGGTYEQYF
few,TRBJ2-5,TRBD2,TRBV2,TGTGCCAGCACTCGACTAGCGGGGGGAGGTGAGACCCAGTACTTC,CASTRLAGGGETQYF
.,TRBJ2-7,TRBD1,TRBV2,TGTGCCAGCAGCACAGGGGCTCTTATCGAGCAGTACTTC,CASSTGALIEQYF
.,TRBJ2-3,.,TRBV9,TGTGCCAGCAGCGTAGAGGGGGCGGGGACACGCGCATATACGCAGTATTTT,CASSVEGAGTRAYTQYF
.,TRBJ2-7,.,TRBV5-1,TGCGCCAGCAGCTTGGCCACAGGGTACTACGAGCAGTACTTC,CASSLATGYYEQYF
.,TRBJ2-7,.,TRBV6-6,TGTGCCAGCACCGAAACAGGGTCGATCTACGAGCAGTACTTC,CASTETGSIYEQYF
few,TRBJ1-4,.,TRBV19,TGTGCCAGTAGCCCACAGGGCCAAAATGAAAAACTGTTTTTT,CASSPQGQNEKLFF
.,TRBJ2-7,.,TRBV4-1,TGCGCCAGCAGCCAAGATCGGGTCAACCACGAGCAGTACTTC,CASSQDRVNHEQYF
.,TRBJ2-5,TRBD2,TRBV4-1,TGCGCCAGCAGCCAAGAGGGGGGGGGACTAGCGGAGACCCAGTACTTC,CASSQEGGGLAETQYF
.,TRBJ2-7,TRBD1,TRBV2,TGTGCCAGCAGTGAGTCCAGGGGGCCCTACGAGCAGTACTTC,CASSESRGPYEQYF
.,TRBJ2-2,.,TRBV7-2,TGTGCCAGCAGCCGCCGAGGAGAGCTGTTTTTT,CASSRRGELFF
.,TRBJ2-7,.,TRBV28,TGTGCCAGCAGTGCCCTCAGGGGTGCGTACGAGCAGTACTTC,CASSALRGAYEQYF
.,TRBJ1-5,.,TRBV6-1,TGTGCCAGCAGGGTGGAGGGTAAGCAGCCCCAGCATTTT,CASRVEGKQPQHF
once,TRBJ1-4,TRBD1,TRBV5-1,TGCGCCAGCAGCCCGACAGGGACATCGACTAATGAAAAACTGTTTTTT,CASSPTGTSTNEKLFF
once,TRBJ2-3,TRBD2,TRBV4-2,TGTGCCAGCAGCCAAGATCTCGGCGGGGGGCGCACAGATACGCAGTATTTT,CASSQDLGGGRTDTQYF
.,TRBJ2-3,TRBD2,TRBV2,TGTGCCAGCAGTCTCCTAGCGGTCCCAGATACGCAGTATTTT,CASSLLAVPDTQYF
.,TRBJ1-2,.,TRBV28,TGTGCCAGCAGTTCCCAGACAGACTCCTATGGCTACACCTTC,CASSSQTDSYGYTF
.,TRBJ2-1,.,TRBV9,TGTGCCAGCAGCATTCGGGGTTGGGACAATGAGCAGTTCTTC,CASSIRGWDNEQFF
.,TRBJ2-1,TRBD2,TRBV7-7,TGTGCTAGCAGCGGGGGACTAGCGGCCTACAATGAGCAGTTCTTC,CASSGGLAAYNEQFF
.,TRBJ2-7,TRBD2,TRBV7-2,TGTGCCAGCAGACCCGGGACTAGCGGGGGGCCCCCCTACGAGCAGTACTTC,CASRPGTSGGPPYEQYF
few,TRBJ1-1,TRBD1,TRBV5-5,TGTGCCAGCAGCTCGGGACAGGGGGTTATGAACACTGAAGCTTTCTTT,CASSSGQGVMNTEAFF
.,TRBJ1-2,TRBD1,TRBV18,TGTGCCAGCTCACCTACAGGGGTCGATGGCTACACCTTC,CASSPTGVDGYTF
.,TRBJ1-4,.,TRBV4-1,TGCGCCAGCAGGCAGACGGGGAAGAATGAAAAACTGTTTTTT,CASRQTGKNEKLFF
.,TRBJ2-7,TRBD2,TRBV6-5,TGTGCCGGCAGTTCTACACGGGAGGAGTACTTC,CAGSSTREEYF
.,TRBJ2-3,.,TRBV29-1,TGCAGCGGGGGGGGCAGCACAGATACGCAGTATTTT,CSGGGSTDTQYF
.,TRBJ1-1,.,TRBV4-1,TGCGCCAGCAGCGCAGGGTGGACTGAAGCTTTCTTT,CASSAGWTEAFF
.,TRBJ2-5,TRBD1,TRBV5-1,TGCGCCAGCAGCCTAGGTGAGAGGACAGGGATAGAGACCCAGTACTTC,CASSLGERTGIETQYF
.,TRBJ2-1,TRBD2,TRBV4-2,TGTGCCAGCAGCCTACCGACTAGCGGGGTCAGCTCCTACAATGAGCAGTTCTTC,CASSLPTSGVSSYNEQFF
.,TRBJ1-2,TRBD1,TRBV5-6,TGTGCCAGCAGCTTGAGGGGACAGGGTCAAGCTAACTATGGCTACACCTTC,CASSLRGQGQANYGYTF
.,TRBJ2-7,TRBD1,TRBV7-3,TGTGCCAGCAGCACCTCCGGGACAGGGGGCCACGAGCAGTACTTC,CASSTSGTGGHEQYF
.,TRBJ1-3,.,TRBV18,TGTGCCAGCTCACTAGGGACGGGACTCTCTGGAAACACCATATATTTT,CASSLGTGLSGNTIYF
.,TRBJ1-1,TRBD1,TRBV6-5,TGTGCCAGCAGGCCAGGGGGAGCTAACACTGAAGCTTTCTTT,CASRPGGANTEAFF
.,TRBJ1-1,TRBD1,TRBV2,TGTGCCAGCAGTGTGGGACAGGGGAGCACTGAAGCTTTCTTT,CASSVGQGSTEAFF
.,TRBJ2-1,TRBD2,TRBV11-2,TGTGCCAGCAGCTTACAGAGCGGGGGGTTGGTGAATGAGCAGTTCTTC,CASSLQSGGLVNEQFF
.,TRBJ2-2,TRBD2,TRBV7-3,TGTGCCAGCAGCTTAAAGCCAGCGGGGGGGCGGGGCACCGGGGAGCTGTTTTTT,CASSLKPAGGRGTGELFF
.,TRBJ2-3,TRBD1,TRBV7-2,TGTGCCAGCAGCACCGGGACAGGGGGCCCGAGCACAGATACGCAGTATTTT,CASSTGTGGPSTDTQYF
.,TRBJ2-6,.,TRBV27,TGTGCCAGCAGTTTAGGGCAGGGTGTGTCTGGGGCCAACGTCCTGACTTTC,CASSLGQGVSGANVLTF
.,TRBJ1-2,TRBD1,TRBV4-2,TGTGCCAGCAGCCAAGATGGGACAGATCTCAACTATGGCTACACCTTC,CASSQDGTDLNYGYTF
.,TRBJ2-5,.,TRBV5-1,TGCGCCAGCAGCTTGGTCGGACAGCAGAAAGAGACCCAGTACTTC,CASSLVGQQKETQYF